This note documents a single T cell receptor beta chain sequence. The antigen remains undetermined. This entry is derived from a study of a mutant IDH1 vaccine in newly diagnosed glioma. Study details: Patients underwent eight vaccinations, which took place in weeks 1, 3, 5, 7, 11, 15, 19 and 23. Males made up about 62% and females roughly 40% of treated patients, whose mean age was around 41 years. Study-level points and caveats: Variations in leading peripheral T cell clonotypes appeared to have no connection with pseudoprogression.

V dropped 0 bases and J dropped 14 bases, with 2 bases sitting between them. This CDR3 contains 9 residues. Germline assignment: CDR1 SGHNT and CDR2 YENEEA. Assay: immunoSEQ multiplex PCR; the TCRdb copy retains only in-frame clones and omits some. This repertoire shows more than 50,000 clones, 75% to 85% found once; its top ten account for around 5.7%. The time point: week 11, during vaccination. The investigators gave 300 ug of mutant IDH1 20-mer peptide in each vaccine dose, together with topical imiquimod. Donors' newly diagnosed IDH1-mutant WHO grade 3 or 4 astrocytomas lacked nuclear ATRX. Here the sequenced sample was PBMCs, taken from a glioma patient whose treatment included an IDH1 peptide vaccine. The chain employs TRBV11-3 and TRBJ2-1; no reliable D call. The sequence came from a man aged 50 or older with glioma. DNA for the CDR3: TGTGCCAGCAGCTTAGAGGAGTTCTTC. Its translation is CASSLEEFF.